The rows below give T cell receptor beta chains drawn from one sample of a study of low-dose radiotherapy and immunotherapy resistance in tumors. TCRdb passed the reads through MiXCR, listing each CDR3 protein once. The data show nearly 95,000 distinct CDR3 sequences, 9.4% seen once. The sequenced sample was PBMCs, obtained before treatment. The receptors come from a male donor with prostate cancer. CDR3s include the opening cysteine and the closing phenylalanine or tryptophan. Each record gives: clone size, V gene, J gene, D gene, CDR3 DNA, CDR3 protein. The D gene is left open where the match is weak. Where a row states a size, it is once, few, many or the class of an expanded clone; other rows omit it.

many	TRBV6-6	TRBJ2-7	TRBD1	TGTGCCAGCCAGGGACAGGGGCCCTACGAGCAGTACTTC	CASQGQGPYEQYF
many	TRBV7-2	TRBJ2-7	TRBD2	TGTGCCAGCAGCCCGGGACTAGCGGGAGATTACTACGAGCAGTACTTC	CASSPGLAGDYYEQYF
many	TRBV7-2	TRBJ2-5	TRBD1	TGTGCCAGCAGCCCCGCCGCACAGGGGGTGAAAGAGACCCAGTACTTC	CASSPAAQGVKETQYF
many	TRBV11-2	TRBJ2-7	NA	TGTGCCAGCAGCTTCGCGGATACCTCCTACGAGCAGTACTTC	CASSFADTSYEQYF
many	TRBV14	TRBJ2-7	NA	TGTGCCAGCAGCCAATCCCGAGGGAGCTACGAGCAGTACTTC	CASSQSRGSYEQYF
few	TRBV9	TRBJ2-2	NA	TGTGCCAGCAGCGTAGGGACTCTGAACACCGGGGAGCTGTTTTTT	CASSVGTLNTGELFF
many	TRBV29-1	TRBJ2-5	NA	TGCAGCGTTGACCTGGCAGGTCAAGAGACCCAGTACTTC	CSVDLAGQETQYF
many	TRBV2	TRBJ2-2	NA	TGTGCCAGCAGTGATGCCCTCTGGAGGGCCGTCGGGGAGCTGTTTTTT	CASSDALWRAVGELFF
once	TRBV6-6	TRBJ2-3	TRBD2	TGTGCCAGCAGTCGGGAGGGGGTGCTCAATCAGCCCCAGTATTTT	CASSREGVLNQPQYF
many	TRBV5-1	TRBJ2-1	TRBD2	TGCGCCAGTTCACCGGGAGGGGGCTCCTACAATGAGCAGTTCTTC	CASSPGGGSYNEQFF
many	TRBV4-3	TRBJ2-2	NA	TGCGCCAGCAGCTCGCCTTTATCGCAGGGCCCGAACACCGGGGAGCTGTTTTTT	CASSSPLSQGPNTGELFF
many	TRBV29-1	TRBJ2-1	NA	TGCAGCGTCCGCGGGACCTATGAGCAGTTCTTC	CSVRGTYEQFF
many	TRBV20-1	TRBJ2-7	TRBD1	TGCAGTGCTAGAGGGACAGGGCACTACGAGCAGTACTTC	CSARGTGHYEQYF
many	TRBV6-2/TRBV6-3	TRBJ2-7	TRBD1	TGTGCCAGCAGTTACAGGCAGGGGGTTTACGAGCAGTACTTC	CASSYRQGVYEQYF
many	TRBV7-2	TRBJ2-5	NA	TGTGCCAGCAGTTCAATAACAGGGCTTGAGACCCAGTACTTC	CASSSITGLETQYF
few	TRBV13	TRBJ2-5	NA	TGTGCCAGCAGCAAGGGATGGGAGACCCAGTACTTC	CASSKGWETQYF
NA	TRBV4-1	TRBJ1-4	NA	TGCGCCAGCAGTCGTGGCTCAGGGCGGAATGAAAAACTGTTTTTT	CASSRGSGRNEKLFF